Below are 15 T cell receptor beta chains sequenced from a single sample in a study of blood T cell repertoires in COVID-19. Clones were read by immunoSEQ multiplex PCR, and TCRdb kept only the in-frame ones, dropping some. The repertoire holds 90,000 to 150,000 clones, 65% to 80% seen once, with 6.2% in the top ten. The sequencing sample was made of peripheral blood. These receptors were taken from a man in his 70s with acute or convalescent COVID-19.

The V call is TRBV6-6, the J call TRBJ1-4; TRBD1 aligns across 7 bases. Germline V gives CDR1 MNHNY, CDR2 SVGAGI (reference sequence). V dropped 2 bases and J dropped 8; count of bases not matched to a gene: 11. CDR3 length: 16 residues. CDR3 protein: CASSYTLTGLGEKLFF. CDR3 bases: TGTGCCAGCAGTTACACTTTGACAGGGCTTGGGGAAAAACTGTTTTTT.

In nucleotides, the CDR3 is TGTGCCAGCAGCCGACTCAGGGGTTTGACAGATACGCAGTATTTT. It specifies CASSRLRGLTDTQYF. The rearrangement links TRBV11-1 to TRBJ2-3; TRBD1 is a possible D gene (6 bases). The ends were cut back, 5 bases at V and 3 bases at J, with 15 bases in the middle. Germline V gene data show CDR1 as SGHAT and CDR2 as FQDESV (reference sequence). The CDR3 has 15 residues.

The J gene is TRBJ1-5, the V gene TRBV2; possibly TRBD1 for D (6 bases). The CDR3 is made up of 17 amino acids. The V gene's germline CDR1 is SNHLY and CDR2 FYNNEI. The V and J ends lost 5 bases and 6 bases respectively, with 23 bases between them. The chain's CDR3 is CASSYLLVRGATQPQHF. CDR3 nucleotide sequence: TGTGCCAGCAGTTATCTACTAGTCAGGGGAGCTACTCAGCCCCAGCATTTT.

The J gene is TRBJ1-3, the V gene TRBV7-3; TRBD1 is a possible D gene (5 bases). This CDR3 has 15 residues. Germline values: CDR1 SGHTA, CDR2 FQGTGA. V lost 2 bases and J lost 2, with 10 bases in between. The CDR3 DNA reads TGTGCCAGCAGCTTACAGGGAGGACCTGGAAACACCATATATTTT. Protein product: CASSLQGGPGNTIYF.

V usage is TRBV9 and J usage is TRBJ2-5; D is perhaps TRBD1 (5 bases). Germline lookup yields CDR1 SGDLS and CDR2 YYNGEE. This CDR3 contains 14 residues. V lost 4 bases, J lost 7 bases, and 17 bases lay in between. The CDR3 loop reads CASSYEEGEGTQYF. In DNA, the CDR3 is TGTGCCAGCAGCTACGAAGAAGGGGAAGGGACCCAGTACTTC.

V gene TRBV3-1 (or the pseudogene TRBV3-2) combines with J gene TRBJ1-4; 7 positions agree with TRBD1. CDR1 is LGHDT and CDR2 is YNNKEL in the germline V gene (reference sequence). The V gene end was trimmed by 6 bases and the J gene end by 5 bases; junction bases not matched to a gene: 12. The CDR3 sequence is 16 residues long. In DNA, the CDR3 is TGTGCCAGCAGACACTCCTCAGGGGGTAGGAATGAAAAACTGTTTTTT. Its translation is CASRHSSGGRNEKLFF.

The rearrangement uses TRBV7-3 and TRBJ2-7; TRBD2 agrees at 8 bases. This CDR3 region has 13 residues. CDR1 is SGHTA, CDR2 FQGTGA, per germline. V lost 5 bases and J lost 3; bases outside the gene matches: 3. CDR3 sequence: CASSPGGGYEQYF. The CDR3 nucleotides read TGTGCCAGCAGCCCCGGGGGGGGCTACGAGCAGTACTTC.

The chain joins TRBV29-1 to TRBJ2-3; tentative D call: TRBD2 (5 bases). The ends were cut back, 7 bases at V and 2 bases at J, with 16 bases in the middle. This CDR3 spans 14 amino acids. Germline CDR1 and CDR2: SQVTM and ANQGSEA. The CDR3 DNA sequence: TGCAGCGCTGCGGCGGACTCCTCCACAGATACGCAGTATTTT. It codes for CSAAADSSTDTQYF.

The V call is TRBV2, the J call TRBJ2-3; D ambiguous. V gave up 7 bases and J gave up 0 bases, with 5 bases separating them. The CDR3 contains 12 residues. CDR1 is SNHLY, CDR2 FYNNEI, per germline. The CDR3 DNA reads TGTGCCAGCATGTCAAGCACAGATACGCAGTATTTT. Its translation is CASMSSTDTQYF.

The rearrangement links TRBV7-9 to TRBJ2-3; D possibly corresponds to TRBD2 (5 bases). CDR3 length: 16 amino acids. Germline V gives CDR1 SEHNR, CDR2 FQNEAQ (reference sequence). Deletions cut 5 bases from V and 5 bases from J, with 20 bases between. CDR3 in amino acids: CASSPGGSVWGDTQYF. CDR3 coding DNA: TGTGCCAGCAGCCCCGGCGGTAGCGTTTGGGGAGATACGCAGTATTTT.

V and J are TRBV7-6 and TRBJ2-5; 7 bases line up with TRBD1. The CDR3 is 13 residues long. The J segment lost 4 bases and the V segment lost 5 bases, leaving 4 bases of the junction unmatched. Germline CDR1 SGHVS, CDR2 FNYEAQ. Written as DNA, the CDR3 is TGTGCCAGCAGCCTGGGACAGTTAGAGACCCAGTACTTC. Encoded protein: CASSLGQLETQYF.

This chain uses TRBV5-4 with TRBJ1-4; tentative D call: TRBD1 (5 bases). CDR1 is SGHNT and CDR2 is YYREEE in the germline V gene (reference sequence). CDR3 length: 16 amino acids. Trimming took 4 bases from V and 4 from J, leaving 17 bases between them. Here the CDR3 reads CASSRAAGLNNEKLFF. CDR3 in DNA: TGTGCCAGCAGCCGCGCAGCGGGACTGAATAATGAAAAACTGTTTTTT.

This chain joins TRBV27 and TRBJ1-5; D call uncertain. Germline assignment: CDR1 MNHEY and CDR2 SMNVEV (reference sequence). There are 15 residues in the CDR3. V was clipped by 3 bases and J by 0 bases, with 9 bases between them. CDR3 DNA sequence: TGTGCCAGCAGTTTGTACTACAATAGCAATCAGCCCCAGCATTTT. This codes for CASSLYYNSNQPQHF.

The chain links TRBV4-1 to TRBJ1-2, with D maybe TRBD1 (6 bases). V lost 5 bases to trimming and J lost 0 bases, with 16 bases between them. The germline V gene encodes CDR1 MGHRA and CDR2 YSYEKL. The CDR3 extends over 16 amino acids. The CDR3 bases are TGCGCCAGCAGCTTCGGGGGGGCAACCTCTAACTATGGCTACACCTTC. Protein: CASSFGGATSNYGYTF.

The chain has TRBV25-1 and TRBJ1-2; 9 bases are a match to TRBD1. CDR1 and CDR2 from the germline V gene are MGHDK and SYGVNS. This CDR3 is built from 16 residues. With 0 bases clipped from V and 7 bases from J, the junction kept 9 bases outside the gene matches. Here the CDR3 reads CASSEYSPGQGTGYTF. CDR3 coding DNA: TGTGCCAGCAGTGAATATAGCCCTGGACAGGGGACTGGCTACACCTTC.